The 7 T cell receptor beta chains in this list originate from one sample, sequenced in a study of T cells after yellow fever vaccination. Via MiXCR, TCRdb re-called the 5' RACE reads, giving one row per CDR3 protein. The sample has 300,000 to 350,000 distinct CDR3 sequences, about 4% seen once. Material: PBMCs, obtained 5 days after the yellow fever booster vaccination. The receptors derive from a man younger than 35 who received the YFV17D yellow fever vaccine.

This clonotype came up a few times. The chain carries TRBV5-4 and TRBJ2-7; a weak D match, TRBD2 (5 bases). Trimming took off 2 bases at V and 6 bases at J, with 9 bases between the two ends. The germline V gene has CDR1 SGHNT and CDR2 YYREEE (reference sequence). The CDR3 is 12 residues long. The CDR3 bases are TGTGCCAGCAGCTTCGTAGGAGGCGAGCAGTACTTC. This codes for CASSFVGGEQYF.

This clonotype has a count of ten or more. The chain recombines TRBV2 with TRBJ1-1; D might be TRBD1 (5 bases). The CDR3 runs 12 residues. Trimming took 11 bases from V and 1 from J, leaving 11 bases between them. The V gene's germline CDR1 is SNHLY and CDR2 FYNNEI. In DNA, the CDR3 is TGTGCCGGGGGGATCGGGAACACTGAAGCTTTCTTT. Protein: CAGGIGNTEAFF.

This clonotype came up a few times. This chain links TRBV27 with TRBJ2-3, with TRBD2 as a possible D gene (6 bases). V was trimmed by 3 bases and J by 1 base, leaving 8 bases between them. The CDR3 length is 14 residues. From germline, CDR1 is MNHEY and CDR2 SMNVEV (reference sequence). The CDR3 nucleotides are TGTGCCAGCAGTTTCTCTAGCGGCACAGATACGCAGTATTTT. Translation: CASSFSSGTDTQYF.

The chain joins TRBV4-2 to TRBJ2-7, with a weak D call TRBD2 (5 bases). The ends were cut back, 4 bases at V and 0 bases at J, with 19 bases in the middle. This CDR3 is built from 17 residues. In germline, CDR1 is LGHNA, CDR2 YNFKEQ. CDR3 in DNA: TGTGCCAGCAGCCGCCGGGGAGATGGACCAAGCTCCTACGAGCAGTACTTC. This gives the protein CASSRRGDGPSSYEQYF.

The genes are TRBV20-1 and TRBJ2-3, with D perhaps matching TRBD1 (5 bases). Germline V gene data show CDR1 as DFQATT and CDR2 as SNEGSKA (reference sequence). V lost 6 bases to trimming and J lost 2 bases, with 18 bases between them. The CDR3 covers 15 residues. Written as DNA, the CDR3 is TGCAGTGCGGAATCGGACACACGGAACACAGATACGCAGTATTTT. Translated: CSAESDTRNTDTQYF.

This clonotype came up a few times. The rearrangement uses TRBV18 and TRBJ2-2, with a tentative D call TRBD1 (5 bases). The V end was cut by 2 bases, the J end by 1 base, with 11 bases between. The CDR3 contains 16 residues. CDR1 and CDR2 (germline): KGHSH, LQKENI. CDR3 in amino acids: CASSPGRQRNTGELFF. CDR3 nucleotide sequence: TGTGCCAGCTCACCAGGCCGACAGAGGAACACCGGGGAGCTGTTTTTT.

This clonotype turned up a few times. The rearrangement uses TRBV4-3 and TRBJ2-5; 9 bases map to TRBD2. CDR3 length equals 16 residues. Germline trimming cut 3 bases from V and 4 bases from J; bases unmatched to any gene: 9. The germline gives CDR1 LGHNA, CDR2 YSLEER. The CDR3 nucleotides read TGCGCCAGCAGCCAGACCCCTATTAGCGGGGGAGAGACCCAGTACTTC. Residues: CASSQTPISGGETQYF.